The entry below gives a single T cell receptor beta chain sequence along with its context. Its cognate antigen is unknown. These data are taken from a study of cytomegalovirus exposure and HLA in healthy donors. This CDR3 contains 17 residues. Germline lookup yields CDR1 SQVTM and CDR2 ANQGSEA. Trimming shortened V by 2 bases and J by 2 bases, and 21 bases separated the two germline ends. Study-wide results and caveats: In the 130 or so validation repertoires, a later analysis found that first-cohort TCR clusters tended to co-occur. TCR beta chains numbering about 160 were designated cytomegalovirus-associated. Many donors shared some public TCRs, even though most TCR sequences were rare.

Donors were drawn from the approximately 110-subject validation cohort, separate from the approximately 670-subject first cohort. Measured with immunoSEQ multiplex PCR; TCRdb has only the in-frame clones, and not every one. The table records roughly 280,000 clones, 80% to 90% of them present only once. The chain uses TRBV29-1 and TRBJ1-2, with a possible D match to TRBD1 (5 bases). The receptor was isolated from a woman aged 18-29 years in good health and CMV-seronegative. Material for sequencing was PBMCs. DNA of the CDR3: TGCAGCGTTGAAAAATCAAATAGGGGCCACACAAACTATGGCTACACCTTC. Its translation: CSVEKSNRGHTNYGYTF. Variable domain in full (rest from reference TRBV29-1 and TRBJ1-2): SAVISQKPSRDICQRGTSLTIQCQVDSQVTMMFWYRQQPGQSLTLIATANQGSEATYESGFVIDKFPISRPNLTFSTLTVSNMSPEDSSIYLCSVEKSNRGHTNYGYTFGSGTRLTVV.